This is a list of T cell receptor beta chains from one sample in a study of identical twins. TCRdb reprocessed the 5' RACE reads with MiXCR, giving one entry per CDR3 protein. The table lists some 690,000 distinct CDR3 sequences, 20% to 25% of them singletons. These same data were also listed under a study on T cells expressing NK-cell markers.

Specimen: PBMCs. Receptor source: a woman aged 18-29 years in good health. Each CDR3 is given without its conserved first and last residue.

j_call v_call cdr3_length cdr3_aa
TRBJ2-1 TRBV14 11 ASSQASINEQF
TRBJ2-7 TRBV7-6 12 ASSRGQNSYEQY
TRBJ2-5 TRBV9 13 ASSVGSGPGETQY
TRBJ2-5 TRBV29-1 12 SVEDRGLKETQY
TRBJ1-1 TRBV29-1 11 SAGQAANTEAF
TRBJ2-7 TRBV10-3 13 AISSRGAGFDEQY
TRBJ2-7 TRBV12-3/TRBV12-4 12 ASIFSGRNGEQY
TRBJ2-5 TRBV6-5 14 ASSYSAGGPGETQY
TRBJ2-1 TRBV24-1 12 ATSDSKLGNEQF
TRBJ1-5 TRBV7-8 13 ASSSPPGGNQPQH
TRBJ1-1 TRBV6-5 11 ASSYNRDTEAF
TRBJ1-1 TRBV7-8 13 ASSLGATGNTEAF
TRBJ2-7 TRBV4-3 14 ASSQDSNSGSYEQY
TRBJ2-1 TRBV20-1 14 SARELAGVVYNEQF
TRBJ2-5 TRBV5-1 13 ASSFSGQGQETQY
TRBJ2-1 TRBV12-3/TRBV12-4 14 ASSDLTSGRGNEQF
TRBJ2-5 TRBV12-3/TRBV12-4 10 ASRFGKGDQY
TRBJ2-5 TRBV2 12 ASRQKASGGTQY
TRBJ2-2 TRBV23-1 11 ASSQCPPGELF
TRBJ1-2 TRBV20-1 11 SAARTGFDGYT
TRBJ1-2 TRBV3-1 13 ASSQGVDRNLGYT
TRBJ2-7 TRBV12-5 12 ASGFGGLDYEQY
TRBJ2-1 TRBV27 13 ASNLLAGVKNEQF